The 32 T cell receptor beta chains listed next were all sequenced from one sample in a study of T cell responses to AZD1222 COVID-19 vaccine. Sequencing used immunoSEQ multiplex PCR; TCRdb keeps in-frame clones, though not all of them. The sample consists of 150,000 or so clones, 91% of them appearing once. This specimen consisted of peripheral blood, obtained 28 days after the second AZD1222 dose. All receptors come from an adult who received the AZD1222 COVID-19 vaccine.

The genes are TRBV5-1 and TRBJ2-7; 11 bases fit TRBD1. Germline V gives CDR1 SGHRS, CDR2 YFSETQ. This CDR3 comprises 18 residues. The J segment lost 4 bases and the V segment lost 1 base, leaving 13 bases of the junction unmatched. For the CDR3, the DNA is TGCGCCAGCAGCTTGCGGAGGACAGGGGGCATTCAGAATTACGAGCAGTACTTC. It translates to CASSLRRTGGIQNYEQYF. The full variable domain, completed using reference TRBV5-1 and TRBJ2-7, is KAGVTQTPRYLIKTRGQQVTLSCSPISGHRSVSWYQQTPGQGLQFLFEYFSETQRNKGNFPGRFSGRQFSNSRSEMNVSTLELGDSALYLCASSLRRTGGIQNYEQYFGPGTRLTVT.

This chain links TRBV3-1 (or the pseudogene TRBV3-2) with TRBJ1-3; D is possibly TRBD1 (5 bases). Trimming took 2 bases from V and 2 from J, leaving 10 bases between them. Germline assignment: CDR1 LGHDT and CDR2 YNNKEL (reference sequence). The CDR3 length is 15 residues. The CDR3 bases are TGTGCCAGCAGCCAACACGGGGCGGCTGGAAACACCATATATTTT. This gives the protein CASSQHGAAGNTIYF.

The chain couples TRBV14 to TRBJ2-7; 8 positions match TRBD2. Unmatched junction bases numbered 9, after V lost 8 bases and J lost 6 bases. The germline gives CDR1 SGHDN, CDR2 FVKESK. The CDR3 spans 13 residues. For the CDR3, the DNA is TGTGCCAGCTCTCACGGGGGGGTAAGCGAGCAGTACTTC. As protein: CASSHGGVSEQYF.

This chain connects TRBV10-3 to TRBJ1-5, with 7 bases identical to TRBD1. Trimming removed 6 bases from V and 4 bases from J; junction bases left unmatched: 3. Germline CDR1 ENHRY, CDR2 SYGVKD. The CDR3 is made up of 13 amino acids. The CDR3 loop is CAIRGTVNQPQHF. In DNA, the CDR3 is TGTGCCATCAGGGGGACAGTGAATCAGCCCCAGCATTTT.

The rearrangement joins TRBV3-1 (or the pseudogene TRBV3-2) to TRBJ1-4; maybe TRBD1 (5 bases). Germline V lookup: CDR1 LGHDT, CDR2 YNNKEL (reference sequence). V lost 0 bases and J 5 bases, leaving 16 bases between the germline ends. The CDR3 consists of 17 residues. CDR3 loop: CASSQDTWGTGNEKLFF. The CDR3 coding sequence is TGTGCCAGCAGCCAAGATACGTGGGGGACGGGAAATGAAAAACTGTTTTTT.

The V and J genes are TRBV7-8 and TRBJ2-2, with 7 nucleotides matching TRBD2. CDR1 is SGHVS and CDR2 is FQNEAQ in the germline V gene. J lost 0 bases, V lost 6 bases, and 7 bases had no gene match. The CDR3 covers 16 residues. CDR3 sequence (DNA): TGTGCCAGCAGTTACGAAAGCGGGACGAACACCGGGGAGCTGTTTTTT. This codes for CASSYESGTNTGELFF.

In its sample, this clone was seen a few times. No DNA is shown, since the ends of the CDR3 on it are uncertain; the CDR3 is the one TCRdb lists. The chain carries TRBV21-1 and TRBJ1-1; the D call in the table, TRBD1, was not verified against the DNA. TRBV21-1 is reported as a pseudogene. The CDR3 has 15 amino acids, counting both end residues. The CDR3 region is CASSKVGQGNTEAFF.

The chain has TRBV6-6 and TRBJ1-6, with TRBD1 identical over 11 bases. This CDR3 region has 13 residues. After removal of 8 bases from V and 7 bases from J, the junction contained 1 base not matched to a gene. Germline V lookup: CDR1 MNHNY, CDR2 SVGAGI (reference sequence). This CDR3 reads CASGTGGNSPLHF. The CDR3 DNA reads TGTGCCAGCGGGACAGGGGGGAATTCACCCCTCCACTTT.

The chain is built from TRBV7-9 and TRBJ2-2, with TRBD2 identical over 7 bases. V was clipped by 5 bases and J by 2 bases; unmatched bases: 8. Germline values: CDR1 SEHNR, CDR2 FQNEAQ (reference sequence). The CDR3 runs to 16 residues. The DNA for the CDR3 is TGTGCCAGCAGCCGACGCGGGGACTACAACACCGGGGAGCTGTTTTTT. Its protein is CASSRRGDYNTGELFF.

About this clone: This sample also contains other DNA sequences that code for the same CDR3. V gene TRBV7-8 combines with J gene TRBJ1-5; the match to TRBD1 covers 8 bases. Germline CDR1 SGHVS, CDR2 FQNEAQ. CDR3 size: 15 residues. Losses at the gene ends were 5 bases for V and 1 base for J; bases not matched to a gene: 4. The CDR3 DNA is TGTGCCAGCAGCCCGGACAGGGTGAGCAATCAGCCCCAGCATTTT. Protein product: CASSPDRVSNQPQHF.

This chain joins TRBV29-1 and TRBJ1-2, with 8 positions matching TRBD1. V gave up 4 bases and J gave up 3 bases; unmatched junction bases: 4. CDR1 is SQVTM, CDR2 ANQGSEA, per germline. The CDR3 spans 13 residues. The CDR3 loop is CSVVVGQDYGYTF. The CDR3 nucleotides are TGCAGCGTTGTTGTGGGACAGGACTATGGCTACACCTTC. The full variable domain, rest sourced from reference TRBV29-1 and TRBJ1-2, is SAVISQKPSRDICQRGTSLTIQCQVDSQVTMMFWYRQQPGQSLTLIATANQGSEATYESGFVIDKFPISRPNLTFSTLTVSNMSPEDSSIYLCSVVVGQDYGYTFGSGTRLTVV.

On this clone itself: This specimen includes other DNA sequences encoding the same CDR3. V and J are TRBV25-1 and TRBJ2-1; 9 positions match TRBD2. Germline lookup yields CDR1 MGHDK and CDR2 SYGVNS. Trimming at V came to 7 bases and at J to 12 bases, leaving 13 bases not matched to a gene. CDR3 length equals 14 residues. The CDR3 protein is CASKGSGRGRGQFF. Here the CDR3 DNA reads TGTGCCAGCAAAGGTAGCGGGAGAGGGAGAGGGCAGTTCTTC.

The chain is built from TRBV19 and TRBJ1-5; no clear D gene. The germline V gene has CDR1 LNHDA and CDR2 SQIVND (reference sequence). The CDR3 is 15 amino acids. Trimming removed 6 bases from V and 2 bases from J, with 14 bases in between. The chain's CDR3 is CASSARMVGNQPQHF. The CDR3 region has the DNA TGTGCCAGTAGCGCTAGGATGGTGGGCAATCAGCCCCAGCATTTT.

DNA of the CDR3: TGCAGTGCTAGTGGTCAGGGAAGGGACACCGGGGAGCTGTTTTTT. Protein: CSASGQGRDTGELFF. V and J are TRBV20-1 and TRBJ2-2; the D gene is possibly TRBD1 (5 bases). There are 15 residues in the CDR3. Trimming took 3 bases from V and 3 from J, leaving 14 bases between them. The germline V gene has CDR1 DFQATT and CDR2 SNEGSKA (reference sequence).

This clone was observed at least ten times. The V call is TRBV6-1, the J call TRBJ1-5, with D hard to call. This CDR3 comprises 16 residues. Germline assignment: CDR1 MNHNS and CDR2 SASEGT. With 3 bases removed from V and 0 bases from J, the gap between germline ends came to 12 bases. This chain's CDR3 is CASSDTGWGSNQPQHF. CDR3 in DNA: TGTGCCAGCAGTGATACGGGATGGGGTAGCAATCAGCCCCAGCATTTT.

This chain joins TRBV5-1 and TRBJ1-3; D uncertain. Trimming removed 7 bases at V and 4 bases at J, with 21 bases between. The CDR3 extends over 16 amino acids. Germline CDR1 is SGHRS and CDR2 is YFSETQ. The DNA of the CDR3 is TGCGCCAGCCCGATGTCGCCGGAGAACAAAGGAAACACCATATATTTT. It is translated as CASPMSPENKGNTIYF.

The genes are TRBV11-3 and TRBJ2-1; either TRBD1 or TRBD2 may supply D (5 bases each). The V and J ends lost 7 bases and 9 bases respectively, with 13 bases between them. CDR3 length: 12 residues. From germline, CDR1 is SGHNT and CDR2 YENEEA. The CDR3 protein is CASIKSGGEQFF. As DNA, the CDR3 is TGTGCCAGCATCAAAAGTGGGGGTGAGCAGTTCTTC.

The chain couples TRBV18 to TRBJ1-5; D not resolved. This CDR3 region has 15 residues. Trimming took 1 base from V and 0 from J, leaving 7 bases between them. Germline assignment: CDR1 KGHSH and CDR2 LQKENI. This CDR3 is CASSPQGFSNQPQHF. The CDR3 DNA reads as TGTGCCAGCTCACCACAGGGTTTTAGCAATCAGCCCCAGCATTTT.

The chain carries TRBV28 and TRBJ2-6; D may be TRBD1 (6 bases). The germline CDR1 and CDR2 sequences are MDHEN and SYDVKM. The CDR3 totals 13 residues. Trimming took off 8 bases at V and 3 bases at J, with 8 bases between the two ends. The CDR3 loop reads CASQGFGANVLTF. The CDR3 DNA is TGTGCCAGCCAGGGGTTTGGGGCCAACGTCCTGACTTTC.

J is TRBJ2-3 and V is TRBV15; 9 positions match TRBD2. Germline trimming cut 1 base from V and 4 bases from J; bases unmatched to any gene: 6. CDR1 and CDR2 from the germline V gene are LNHNV and YYDKDF (reference sequence). There are 16 residues in the CDR3. This chain's CDR3 is CATSRGPSGNSDTQYF. The CDR3, as DNA: TGTGCCACCAGCAGAGGCCCTAGCGGGAACTCAGATACGCAGTATTTT.

The chain recombines TRBV30 with TRBJ1-2, with D possibly being TRBD1 (6 bases). V was pared by 2 bases and J by 11 bases, with 18 bases between. The CDR3 length is 13 residues. The V gene's germline CDR1 is GTSNPN and CDR2 SVGIG (reference sequence). The CDR3 is CAWSPGAEVLYTF. DNA for the CDR3: TGTGCCTGGAGTCCGGGGGCTGAGGTTTTGTACACCTTC.

This clone was recorded once. The chain links TRBV11-2 to TRBJ2-7; D not certain. Per the germline V gene, CDR1 is SGHAT and CDR2 is FQNNGV. The CDR3 contains 11 residues. V was pared by 1 base and J by 4 bases, with 2 bases between. CDR3 coding DNA: TGTGCCAGCAGCTTAGTATACGAGCAGTACTTC. This gives the protein CASSLVYEQYF.

This chain joins TRBV15 and TRBJ1-2; a possible D gene is TRBD1 (6 bases). The CDR3 totals 14 residues. Trimming left V 0 bases short and J 7 bases short, with 12 bases between. CDR1 is LNHNV, CDR2 YYDKDF, per germline (reference sequence). In DNA, the CDR3 is TGTGCCACCAGCAGAGATGGAGGGGGTGTTGGCTACACCTTC. As protein: CATSRDGGGVGYTF. Looking up the rest from reference TRBV15 and TRBJ1-2 gives the full variable domain: DAMVIQNPRYQVTQFGKPVTLSCSQTLNHNVMYWYQQKSSQAPKLLFHYYDKDFNNEADTPDNFQSRRPNTSFCFLDIRSPGLGDTAMYLCATSRDGGGVGYTFGSGTRLTVV.

This rearrangement joins TRBV7-2 to TRBJ1-3; D unclear. In germline, CDR1 is SGHTA, CDR2 FQGNSA. This CDR3 is 15 amino acids long. Trimming cost V 1 base and J 4 bases, with 11 bases left between them. In DNA form, the CDR3 reads TGTGCCAGCAGCTTAGTCAGCGCGGCCGGAAACACCATATATTTT. Protein sequence: CASSLVSAAGNTIYF.

The chain recombines TRBV4-1 with TRBJ2-5; 10 nucleotides align to TRBD1. The CDR3 contains 15 residues. Losses at the gene ends were 5 bases for V and 6 bases for J; bases not matched to a gene: 9. Germline lookup yields CDR1 MGHRA and CDR2 YSYEKL. The CDR3 DNA sequence: TGCGCCAGCAGCACCCCGGGACAGGGGAAAAAGACCCAGTACTTC. Protein: CASSTPGQGKKTQYF.

V and J are TRBV5-5 and TRBJ1-2, with TRBD1 as a possible D gene (5 bases). V lost 4 bases and J lost 8, with 12 bases in between. The CDR3 covers 12 residues. Germline CDR1 SGHKS, CDR2 YYEKEE (reference sequence). Here the CDR3 DNA reads TGTGCCAGCAGCGTCTCAGGGTACGGCTACACCTTC. It specifies CASSVSGYGYTF.

This chain joins TRBV30 and TRBJ1-1; maybe TRBD1 (6 bases). The CDR3 has 14 amino acids. Between the trimmed V and J ends, which lost 2 bases and 1 base, there was a span of 11 bases. Germline CDR1 is GTSNPN and CDR2 is SVGIG (reference sequence). CDR3 nucleotides: TGTGCCTGGAGTACGGACAGCCAGAACACTGAAGCTTTCTTT. Translating gives CAWSTDSQNTEAFF.

This clone is a singleton in its sample. The chain is built from TRBV30 and TRBJ1-5; D is perhaps TRBD1 (5 bases). The germline V gene encodes CDR1 GTSNPN and CDR2 SVGIG (reference sequence). Trimming took 1 base from V and 2 from J, leaving 18 bases between them. CDR3 length: 17 residues. The CDR3 spells CAWSDGEGRTGNQPQHF. The CDR3 bases are TGTGCCTGGAGTGACGGGGAGGGGAGAACCGGCAATCAGCCCCAGCATTTT.

The chain links TRBV15 to TRBJ1-5; D possibly corresponds to TRBD1 (5 bases). The CDR3 extends over 14 amino acids. With 0 bases removed from V and 5 bases from J, the gap between germline ends came to 8 bases. Looked up from germline, CDR1 is LNHNV and CDR2 is YYDKDF (reference sequence). The CDR3 DNA follows: TGTGCCACCAGCAGAGAGGGGGAAGATCAGCCCCAGCATTTT. Its translation: CATSREGEDQPQHF. The whole variable domain, remainder taken from reference TRBV15 and TRBJ1-5, is DAMVIQNPRYQVTQFGKPVTLSCSQTLNHNVMYWYQQKSSQAPKLLFHYYDKDFNNEADTPDNFQSRRPNTSFCFLDIRSPGLGDTAMYLCATSREGEDQPQHFGDGTRLSIL.

This chain joins TRBV5-1 and TRBJ2-7, with 8 bases identical to TRBD2. CDR1 is SGHRS, CDR2 YFSETQ, per germline. The CDR3 has 17 residues. J gave up 0 bases and V 0 bases, and 8 bases lay outside the gene matches. The CDR3 DNA reads TGCGCCAGCAGCTTGGCCCGGGGGGGTCTACACTCCTACGAGCAGTACTTC. Its translation: CASSLARGGLHSYEQYF.

The chain recombines TRBV19 with TRBJ2-7, with TRBD1 identical over 7 bases. The CDR3 loop spans 12 amino acids. V trimming: 3 bases; J trimming: 4 bases; junction bases outside the gene matches: 0. Germline assignment: CDR1 LNHDA and CDR2 SQIVND (reference sequence). The CDR3 sequence: CASSMTGYEQYF. CDR3 coding DNA: TGTGCCAGTAGTATGACAGGGTACGAGCAGTACTTC.

V gene TRBV6-5 combines with J gene TRBJ2-7; D possibly matches TRBD1 or TRBD2 (6 bases each). The CDR3 is 16 residues long. V was trimmed by 2 bases and J by 2 bases, leaving 16 bases between them. Germline V CDR1 and CDR2: MNHEY, SVGAGI. The CDR3 protein is CASSYVFGGGPYEQYF. CDR3 DNA sequence: TGTGCCAGCAGTTACGTCTTTGGAGGGGGTCCCTACGAGCAGTACTTC.